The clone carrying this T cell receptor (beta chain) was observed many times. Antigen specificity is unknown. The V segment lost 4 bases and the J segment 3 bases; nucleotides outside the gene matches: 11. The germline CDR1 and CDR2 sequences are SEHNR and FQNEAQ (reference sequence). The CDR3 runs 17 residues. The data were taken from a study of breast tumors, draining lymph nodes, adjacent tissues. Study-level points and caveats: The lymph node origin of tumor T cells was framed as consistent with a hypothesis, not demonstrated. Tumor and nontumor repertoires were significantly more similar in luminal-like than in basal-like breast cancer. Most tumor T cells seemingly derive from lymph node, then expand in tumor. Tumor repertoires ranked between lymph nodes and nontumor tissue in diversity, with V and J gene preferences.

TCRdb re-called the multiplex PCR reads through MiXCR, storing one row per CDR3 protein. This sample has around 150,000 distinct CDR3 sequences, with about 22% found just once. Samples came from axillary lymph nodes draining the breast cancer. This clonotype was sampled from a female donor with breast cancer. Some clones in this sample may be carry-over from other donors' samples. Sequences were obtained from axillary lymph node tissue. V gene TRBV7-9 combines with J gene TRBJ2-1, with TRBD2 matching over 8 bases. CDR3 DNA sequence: TGTGCCAGCAGCTCGGCGACTAGCGTCCCCGTCTACAATGAGCAGTTCTTC. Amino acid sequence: CASSSATSVPVYNEQFF.